This T cell receptor beta chain was sequenced in a study of monozygotic twins with inflammatory bowel disease. With regard to this clonotype: Its antigen is as yet unknown.

One blood sample of approximately 2.7 ml was taken from each donor. Template switching appended UMIs that held a 6-nucleotide sample barcode. TCRdb reanalyzed the 5' RACE reads, giving one entry per CDR3 protein sequence and no DNA. This sample's table has about 440,000 distinct CDR3 sequences. Study observations and caveats: The authors could not tell different T cell subtypes apart.

The source material was blood. The sequence derives from a human donor with ulcerative colitis or Crohn's disease, or a healthy co-twin of an affected twin (not recorded which).

The CDR3 reads CASSFTELATTGEQYF. The genes are TRBV6-5 and TRBJ2-7; TCRdb designates TRBD2, a call that cannot be tested without DNA. In germline, CDR1 is MNHEY, CDR2 SVGAGI. The CDR3 covers 16 residues.